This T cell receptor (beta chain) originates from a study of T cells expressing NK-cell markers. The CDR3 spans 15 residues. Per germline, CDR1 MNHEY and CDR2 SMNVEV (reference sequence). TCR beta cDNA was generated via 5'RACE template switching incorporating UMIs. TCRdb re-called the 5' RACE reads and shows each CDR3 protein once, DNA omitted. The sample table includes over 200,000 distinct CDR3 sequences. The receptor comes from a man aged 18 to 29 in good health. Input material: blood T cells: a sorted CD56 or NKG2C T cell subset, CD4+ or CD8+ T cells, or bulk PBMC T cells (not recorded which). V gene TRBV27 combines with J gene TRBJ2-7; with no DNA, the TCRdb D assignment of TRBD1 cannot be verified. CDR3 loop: CASSLRQGISYEQYF.